This T cell receptor (beta chain) emerged from a study of cytomegalovirus exposure and HLA in healthy donors. A multiplex PCR was run with 60 Vbeta primers and 13 Jbeta primers. Original handling: In a later analysis, the count reached about 75 million unique TCR beta chains, with 9 million to 11 million shared. The table came from immunoSEQ multiplex PCR; TCRdb's copy has only in-frame clones and leaves some out. V and J calls and clone size follow that table, whereas D and trimming were derived from the DNA. The sample includes roughly 280,000 clones, just over 70% seen only once; the top ten take 2% to 2.5%. Germline loops: CDR1 SGHRS, CDR2 YFSETQ. V shed 5 bases, J shed 2 bases, and the junction held 3 bases outside the gene matches. CDR3 length: 14 amino acids.

The chain uses TRBV5-1 and TRBJ2-3, with 9 bases fitting TRBD2. This TCR came from a female donor in good health and CMV-seronegative. The sequenced sample consisted of PBMCs. The CDR3 sequence is CASRTSGNTDTQYF. In DNA form, the CDR3 reads TGCGCCAGCAGGACTAGCGGAAACACAGATACGCAGTATTTT.